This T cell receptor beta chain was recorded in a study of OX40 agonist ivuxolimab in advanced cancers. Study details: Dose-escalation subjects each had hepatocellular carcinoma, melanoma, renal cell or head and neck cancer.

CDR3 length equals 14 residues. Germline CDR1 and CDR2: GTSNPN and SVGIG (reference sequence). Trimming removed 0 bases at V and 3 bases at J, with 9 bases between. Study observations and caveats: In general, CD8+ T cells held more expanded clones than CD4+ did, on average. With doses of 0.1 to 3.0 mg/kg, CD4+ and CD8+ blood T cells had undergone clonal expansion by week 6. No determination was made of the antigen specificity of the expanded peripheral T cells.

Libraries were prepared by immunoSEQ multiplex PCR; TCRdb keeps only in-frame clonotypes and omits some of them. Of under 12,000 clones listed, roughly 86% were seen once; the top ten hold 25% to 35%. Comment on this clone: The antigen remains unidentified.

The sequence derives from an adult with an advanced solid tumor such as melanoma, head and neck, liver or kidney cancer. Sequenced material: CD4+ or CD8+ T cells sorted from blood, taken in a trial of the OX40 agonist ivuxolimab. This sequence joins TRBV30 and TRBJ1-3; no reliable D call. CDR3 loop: CAWSVGRGGNTIYF. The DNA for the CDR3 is TGTGCCTGGAGTGTGGGAAGAGGTGGAAACACCATATATTTT.